A selection of T cell receptor beta chains follows, all from one sample in a study of cytomegalovirus exposure and HLA in healthy donors. Measured with immunoSEQ multiplex PCR; TCRdb has only the in-frame clones, and not every one. The sample includes hundreds of thousands of clones, about 90% seen only once; the top ten take 2% to 3%. The sample was PBMCs. All receptors derive from a young woman in good health and CMV-seronegative. Each CDR3 is given with its conserved first and last residue. D genes are given only for firm matches. Size is stated for part of the rows, as once, few or many counts, or as a class when the clone is expanded.

CDR3 length,D gene,V gene,J gene,clone size,CDR3 protein,CDR3 DNA
16,TRBD2,TRBV10-3,TRBJ2-3,NA,CAISEKGLAGTDTQYF,TGTGCCATCAGTGAAAAGGGACTAGCGGGGACAGATACGCAGTATTTT
14,TRBD1,TRBV19,TRBJ2-7,NA,CASSIYRGSYEQYF,TGTGCCAGTAGTATATACAGGGGAAGCTACGAGCAGTACTTC
12,NA,TRBV13,TRBJ2-3,NA,CASSGQFNTQYF,TGTGCCAGCAGCGGACAGTTCAATACGCAGTATTTT
12,TRBD1,TRBV29-1,TRBJ1-1,NA,CSVNRGNTEAFF,TGCAGCGTTAACAGGGGGAACACTGAAGCTTTCTTT
12,NA,TRBV29-1,TRBJ1-1,NA,CSVLRGNTEAFF,TGCAGCGTCCTCAGGGGGAACACTGAAGCTTTCTTT
16,TRBD1,TRBV5-1,TRBJ1-1,NA,CASSFLWTGENTEAFF,TGCGCCAGCAGCTTCCTTTGGACAGGGGAGAACACTGAAGCTTTCTTT
14,TRBD1,TRBV30,TRBJ2-7,NA,CAWDPGTGGGEQYF,TGTGCCTGGGACCCCGGGACAGGGGGCGGCGAGCAGTACTTC
14,TRBD2,TRBV19,TRBJ2-3,NA,CASTYSGGADTQYF,TGTGCCAGTACCTATAGCGGGGGGGCAGATACGCAGTATTTT
14,NA,TRBV5-6,TRBJ1-2,NA,CASSYQGSIDGYTF,TGTGCCAGCAGCTACCAGGGTTCAATCGATGGCTACACCTTC
16,TRBD2,TRBV11-3,TRBJ2-7,NA,CASPDPSSGGRYEQYF,TGTGCCAGCCCAGATCCTTCCAGCGGGGGGAGATACGAGCAGTACTTC
14,TRBD1,TRBV5-4,TRBJ1-2,many,CASSERTGNYGYTF,TGTGCCAGCAGCGAACGGACAGGGAACTATGGCTACACCTTC
12,NA,TRBV14,TRBJ2-7,few,CASSQPGREQYF,TGTGCCAGCAGCCAACCCGGGAGAGAGCAGTACTTC
14,TRBD1,TRBV6-6,TRBJ2-7,NA,CASSYETGIYEQYF,TGTGCCAGCAGTTATGAGACAGGGATCTACGAGCAGTACTTC
15,NA,TRBV10-3,TRBJ2-7,few,CAISELNSYSYEQYF,TGTGCCATCAGTGAATTGAACAGCTACTCCTACGAGCAGTACTTC
15,NA,TRBV7-9,TRBJ1-5,NA,CASSPQQNSNQPQHF,TGTGCCAGCAGCCCGCAACAGAATAGCAATCAGCCCCAGCATTTT
14,NA,TRBV10-2,TRBJ2-7,NA,CASSVAGSPSEQYF,TGCGCCAGCAGTGTTGCAGGGTCCCCATCCGAGCAGTACTTC
12,TRBD1,TRBV7-9,TRBJ1-2,NA,CASSWTGNGYTF,TGTGCCAGCAGCTGGACAGGGAATGGCTACACCTTC
16,TRBD2,TRBV5-4,TRBJ2-2,once,CASSLLAGGLTGELFF,TGTGCCAGCAGCTTATTGGCGGGGGGTTTGACCGGGGAGCTGTTTTTT
14,NA,TRBV7-9,TRBJ2-5,NA,CASSHLGAGETQYF,TGTGCCAGCAGCCACCTGGGGGCTGGGGAGACCCAGTACTTC
16,NA,TRBV4-1,TRBJ2-1,NA,CASSPPGQRSYNEQFF,TGCGCCAGCAGCCCTCCCGGACAGCGATCCTACAATGAGCAGTTCTTC
13,NA,TRBV6-5,TRBJ1-2,NA,CASRLTANYGYTF,TGTGCCAGCAGGCTGACAGCTAACTATGGCTACACCTTC
12,TRBD1,TRBV13,TRBJ2-7,NA,CASSQTGGEQYF,TGTGCCAGCAGCCAAACAGGGGGCGAGCAGTACTTC
17,TRBD1,TRBV5-8,TRBJ2-5,NA,CASSLAQPGQYQETQYF,TGTGCCAGCAGCTTGGCCCAACCGGGACAGTACCAAGAGACCCAGTACTTC
14,TRBD1,TRBV6-6,TRBJ2-3,NA,CASKGQGAADTQYF,TGTGCCAGCAAGGGACAGGGGGCCGCAGATACGCAGTATTTT
16,NA,TRBV21-1,TRBJ1-5,NA,CASSKHIPLVNQPQHF,TGTGCCAGCAGCAAGCATATCCCCTTAGTCAACCAGCCCCAGCATTTT
15,TRBD2,TRBV27,TRBJ2-7,NA,CASSLYTSGAYEQYF,TGTGCCAGCAGTTTATATACTAGCGGGGCCTACGAGCAGTACTTC
18,NA,TRBV21-1,TRBJ1-3,NA,CASSKVWGEPLSGNTIYF,TGTGCCAGCAGCAAAGTTTGGGGGGAGCCCCTCTCTGGAAACACCATATATTTT
17,TRBD2,TRBV10-1,TRBJ2-3,NA,CASSEGRGGGITDTQYF,TGCGCCAGCAGTGAGGGGCGAGGCGGGGGGATCACAGATACGCAGTATTTT
16,TRBD1,TRBV27,TRBJ2-2,NA,CASSLNGQGYTGELFF,TGTGCCAGCAGTTTAAATGGACAGGGGTACACCGGGGAGCTGTTTTTT
16,NA,TRBV25-1,TRBJ1-4,once,CASSPGRSGSNEKLFF,TGTGCCAGCAGCCCCGGCCGGTCAGGGTCTAATGAAAAACTGTTTTTT
16,NA,TRBV7-8,TRBJ2-3,NA,CASSAPGVLSTDTQYF,TGTGCCAGCAGCGCACCGGGGGTCCTCAGCACAGATACGCAGTATTTT
16,TRBD2,TRBV13,TRBJ2-3,NA,CASSFPSGGSTDTQYF,TGTGCCAGCAGCTTTCCCAGCGGGGGGAGCACAGATACGCAGTATTTT
14,TRBD1,TRBV29-1,TRBJ2-3,NA,CSVIDRDRADTQYF,TGCAGCGTTATCGACAGGGATCGGGCAGATACGCAGTATTTT
14,TRBD2,TRBV30,TRBJ2-7,NA,CALPKGAGTYEQYF,TGTGCCTTACCAAAGGGAGCGGGGACTTACGAGCAGTACTTC
16,TRBD1,TRBV6-5,TRBJ1-2,NA,CASSYAALTGEGGYTF,TGTGCCAGCAGTTACGCCGCATTAACAGGGGAAGGTGGCTACACCTTC
14,NA,TRBV19,TRBJ2-1,NA,CASSISGAYNEQFF,TGTGCCAGTAGTATATCTGGAGCCTACAATGAGCAGTTCTTC
16,NA,TRBV5-1,TRBJ1-6,NA,CASSPGAEGIGSPLHF,TGCGCCAGCAGCCCTGGGGCGGAAGGGATCGGTTCACCCCTCCACTTT
16,TRBD2,TRBV2,TRBJ2-7,NA,CASSVGSGGYHYEQYF,TGTGCCAGCAGTGTGGGTAGCGGGGGTTACCACTACGAGCAGTACTTC
14,NA,TRBV2,TRBJ2-5,NA,CASSEGRVVETQYF,TGTGCCAGCAGTGAAGGCAGGGTCGTGGAGACCCAGTACTTC
13,TRBD2,TRBV6-1,TRBJ2-4,NA,CASSDGTIYLQYF,TGTGCCAGCAGTGACGGGACTATTTATCTTCAGTACTTC
13,NA,TRBV6-4,TRBJ2-5,NA,CASSGGVGETQYF,TGTGCCAGCAGTGGGGGGGTCGGTGAGACCCAGTACTTC
17,TRBD1,TRBV18,TRBJ2-3,NA,CASSRLRQGAGTDTQYF,TGTGCCAGCTCACGACTTCGACAGGGGGCTGGCACAGATACGCAGTATTTT
16,TRBD1,TRBV27,TRBJ1-1,NA,CASSQYTGQLNTEAFF,TGTGCCAGCAGTCAATATACGGGACAGTTGAACACTGAAGCTTTCTTT
17,NA,TRBV12-5,TRBJ1-2,NA,CASGIKDRPTSNYGYTF,TGTGCTAGTGGTATAAAGGACAGACCTACATCTAACTATGGCTACACCTTC
15,TRBD1,TRBV19,TRBJ1-5,once,CASRPGTVNNQPQHF,TGTGCCAGTAGACCTGGGACAGTCAATAATCAGCCCCAGCATTTT
16,TRBD1,TRBV5-1,TRBJ1-2,NA,CASSREGTAVNYGYTF,TGCGCCAGCAGCCGAGAAGGGACAGCTGTTAACTATGGCTACACCTTC
15,NA,TRBV11-2,TRBJ1-3,NA,CASSLGGGGGNTIYF,TGTGCCAGCAGCTTAGGAGGAGGCGGGGGAAACACCATATATTTT
16,TRBD2,TRBV7-8,TRBJ2-2,NA,CASSLLLAVGTGELFF,TGTGCCAGCAGCTTATTACTAGCGGTAGGCACCGGGGAGCTGTTTTTT
14,NA,TRBV10-3,TRBJ1-5,NA,CAINKDSSNQPQHF,TGTGCCATCAACAAAGACAGCTCCAATCAGCCCCAGCATTTT
13,NA,TRBV6-4,TRBJ1-2,NA,CASSQQGNYGYTF,TGTGCCAGCAGTCAACAGGGTAACTATGGCTACACCTTC